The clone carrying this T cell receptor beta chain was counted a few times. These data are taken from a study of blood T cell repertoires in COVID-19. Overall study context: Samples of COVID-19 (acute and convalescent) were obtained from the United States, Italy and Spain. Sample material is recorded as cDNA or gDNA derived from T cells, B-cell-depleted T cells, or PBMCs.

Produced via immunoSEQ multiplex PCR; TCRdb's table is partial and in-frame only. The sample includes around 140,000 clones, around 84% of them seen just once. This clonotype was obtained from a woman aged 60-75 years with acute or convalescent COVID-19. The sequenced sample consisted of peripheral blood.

The CDR3 coding sequence is TGTGCCAGCAGCACCCGACAGGGAGCGAACACTGAAGCTTTCTTT. Amino acid sequence: CASSTRQGANTEAFF. The chain employs TRBV14 and TRBJ1-1; 7 nucleotides agree with TRBD1. This CDR3 contains 15 residues. The V gene end was trimmed by 5 bases and the J gene end by 1 base; junction bases not matched to a gene: 7. CDR1 and CDR2 (germline): SGHDN, FVKESK.